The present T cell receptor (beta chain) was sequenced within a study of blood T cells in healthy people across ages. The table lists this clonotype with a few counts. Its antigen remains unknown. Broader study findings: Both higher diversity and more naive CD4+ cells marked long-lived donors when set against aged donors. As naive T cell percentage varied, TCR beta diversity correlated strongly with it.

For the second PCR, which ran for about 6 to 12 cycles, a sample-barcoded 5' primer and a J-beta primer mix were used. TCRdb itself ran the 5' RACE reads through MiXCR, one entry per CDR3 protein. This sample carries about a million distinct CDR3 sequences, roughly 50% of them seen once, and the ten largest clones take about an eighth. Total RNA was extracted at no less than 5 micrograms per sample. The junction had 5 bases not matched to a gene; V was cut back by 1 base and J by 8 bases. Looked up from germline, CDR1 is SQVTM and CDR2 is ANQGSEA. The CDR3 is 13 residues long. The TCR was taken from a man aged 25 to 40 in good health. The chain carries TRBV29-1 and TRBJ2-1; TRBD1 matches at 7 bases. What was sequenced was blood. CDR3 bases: TGCAGCGTTGAAGGACAGGGTAGGTATGAGCAGTTCTTC. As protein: CSVEGQGRYEQFF.